A single sample gave rise to the 20 T cell receptor beta chains below, sequenced in a study of cytomegalovirus exposure and HLA in healthy donors. PCR primers comprised 60 Vbeta and 13 Jbeta primers. TCRdb keeps only in-frame clones here, not all; method: immunoSEQ multiplex PCR. Among around 110,000 clones listed, almost 70% were seen once. The sequencing sample was made of PBMCs. The receptors derive from a man aged 30-40 years in good health and CMV-seropositive.

DNA of the CDR3: TGTGCCACCAGCAGAGGTGGGACAGGGCCCAATCAGCCCCAGCATTTT. Translating it yields CATSRGGTGPNQPQHF. The chain recombines TRBV15 with TRBJ1-5, with 9 bases that match TRBD1. V dropped 1 base and J dropped 3; count of bases not matched to a gene: 4. The CDR3 is 16 amino acids. Germline CDR1 reads LNHNV; CDR2 reads YYDKDF (reference sequence).

This clone showed up just a few times. This chain connects TRBV29-1 to TRBJ1-1; D call uncertain. This CDR3 comprises 11 residues. Looked up from germline, CDR1 is SQVTM and CDR2 is ANQGSEA. V shed 7 bases and J shed 2 bases, with 8 bases lying between them. The CDR3 DNA reads as TGCAGCGCTCAGATAAACACTGAAGCTTTCTTT. Its protein is CSAQINTEAFF.

This clone was found a few times. The CDR3: CASSERSARSYNEQFF. As DNA, the CDR3 is TGTGCCAGCAGTGAACGGAGCGCCCGCTCCTACAATGAGCAGTTCTTC. The J gene is TRBJ2-1, the V gene TRBV6-1; D not certain. The CDR3 loop spans 16 amino acids. The germline CDR1 and CDR2 sequences are MNHNS and SASEGT. Trimming stripped 2 bases from V and 0 bases from J, with 11 bases between.

CDR3 amino acids: CASSARLAGQETQYF. The DNA of the CDR3 is TGCGCCAGCAGCGCACGACTAGCGGGGCAAGAGACCCAGTACTTC. The chain carries TRBV5-1 and TRBJ2-5; the match to TRBD2 covers 11 bases. Germline V gives CDR1 SGHRS, CDR2 YFSETQ. The junction had 4 bases not matched to a gene; V was cut back by 4 bases and J by 2 bases. This CDR3 has 15 amino acids.

This clone was counted only a few times. J is TRBJ2-3 and V is TRBV14; perhaps TRBD2 as D (6 bases). The CDR3 sequence is 14 residues long. The germline CDR1 and CDR2 sequences are SGHDN and FVKESK. Trimming left V 4 bases short and J 1 base short, with 9 bases between. CDR3 region: CASSPGLGTDTQYF. CDR3 bases: TGTGCCAGCAGCCCGGGACTGGGCACAGATACGCAGTATTTT.

The V and J genes are TRBV11-2 and TRBJ2-7; no clear D gene. This CDR3 comprises 14 residues. V shed 0 bases and J shed 3 bases, with 9 bases lying between them. Germline V gene lookup returns CDR1 SGHAT and CDR2 FQNNGV. This CDR3 is CASSLEDTHYEQYF. CDR3 DNA: TGTGCCAGCAGCTTAGAAGACACCCACTACGAGCAGTACTTC.

This chain links TRBV19 with TRBJ2-4, with TRBD1 matching over 7 bases. This CDR3 comprises 14 residues. With 4 bases clipped from V and 4 bases from J, the junction kept 4 bases outside the gene matches. The V gene's germline CDR1 is LNHDA and CDR2 SQIVND (reference sequence). This chain's CDR3 is CASSTWDRKNIQYF. The CDR3 nucleotides read TGTGCCAGTAGTACCTGGGACAGAAAAAACATTCAGTACTTC.

The J gene is TRBJ1-5, the V gene TRBV7-8; a weak D match, TRBD1 (5 bases). V lost 1 base and J 5 bases, leaving 9 bases between the germline ends. Germline V lookup: CDR1 SGHVS, CDR2 FQNEAQ. The CDR3 sequence is 14 residues long. The CDR3: CASSLGGTHQPQHF. Written as DNA, the CDR3 is TGTGCCAGCAGCTTAGGGGGGACTCATCAGCCCCAGCATTTT.

The chain uses TRBV27 and TRBJ2-1, with 14 bases fitting TRBD2. Germline V CDR1 and CDR2: MNHEY, SMNVEV (reference sequence). V was pared by 3 bases and J by 12 bases, with 7 bases of the junction left unmatched. The CDR3 covers 15 residues. The CDR3 sequence is CASSLSGLAGELQFF. CDR3 nucleotide sequence: TGTGCCAGCAGTTTGTCGGGACTAGCGGGAGAGTTGCAGTTCTTC.

This CDR3 is CASSPQGRDEEQYF. The DNA for the CDR3 is TGTGCCAGTAGCCCTCAAGGCAGGGATGAAGAGCAGTACTTC. V and J are TRBV19 and TRBJ2-7; D is possibly TRBD1 (5 bases). V shed 6 bases and J shed 7 bases, with 19 bases lying between them. This CDR3 spans 14 amino acids. In germline, CDR1 is LNHDA, CDR2 SQIVND (reference sequence).

The genes are TRBV6-5 and TRBJ2-1; TRBD2 aligns across 8 bases. This CDR3 contains 12 residues. Germline V gene data show CDR1 as MNHEY and CDR2 as SVGAGI. Trimming at V came to 5 bases and at J to 8 bases, leaving 2 bases not matched to a gene. The CDR3 loop is CASSPGGDEQFF. Written as DNA, the CDR3 is TGTGCCAGCAGTCCCGGGGGGGATGAGCAGTTCTTC.

This chain connects TRBV11-2 to TRBJ1-3, with D possibly TRBD1 on 6 matching bases. Per germline, CDR1 SGHAT and CDR2 FQNNGV. V lost 2 bases and J 3 bases, leaving 20 bases between the germline ends. The CDR3 is 18 residues long. The CDR3 is CASSLRGQGSLYGNTIYF. CDR3 coding DNA: TGTGCCAGCAGCTTACGGGGCCAGGGGTCTCTGTATGGAAACACCATATATTTT.

The gene calls are TRBV5-1 and TRBJ2-1; 10 bases fit TRBD1. The CDR3 length is 15 residues. Germline assignment: CDR1 SGHRS and CDR2 YFSETQ. V lost 4 bases to trimming and J lost 2 bases; unmatched junction nucleotides: 3. CDR3 sequence reads: CASSPGQGTYNEQFF. The CDR3 bases are TGCGCCAGCAGCCCGGGACAGGGGACCTACAATGAGCAGTTCTTC. The full variable domain, with the rest looked up from reference TRBV5-1 and TRBJ2-1, is KAGVTQTPRYLIKTRGQQVTLSCSPISGHRSVSWYQQTPGQGLQFLFEYFSETQRNKGNFPGRFSGRQFSNSRSEMNVSTLELGDSALYLCASSPGQGTYNEQFFGPGTRLTVL.

V is TRBV11-1 and J is TRBJ1-2; TRBD1 aligns across 7 bases. The ends lost 1 base at V and 2 bases at J; junction bases unmatched: 4. This CDR3 is 15 amino acids long. CDR1 and CDR2 from the germline V gene are SGHAT and FQDESV (reference sequence). The DNA for the CDR3 is TGTGCCAGCAGCTTAGGGGTACAGGGGAACTATGGCTACACCTTC. As protein: CASSLGVQGNYGYTF. Based on the CDR3 plus reference TRBV11-1 and TRBJ1-2, the full variable domain is EAEVAQSPRYKITEKSQAVAFWCDPISGHATLYWYRQILGQGPELLVQFQDESVVDDSQLPKDRFSAERLKGVDSTLKIQPAELGDSAMYLCASSLGVQGNYGYTFGSGTRLTVV.

The chain links TRBV7-2 to TRBJ2-5; 7 bases are a match to TRBD2. V shed 5 bases, J shed 2 bases, and the junction held 5 bases outside the gene matches. The CDR3 totals 14 residues. Germline V gene data show CDR1 as SGHTA and CDR2 as FQGNSA. In DNA, the CDR3 is TGTGCCAGCAGCCACGGGGGGAAACAAGAGACCCAGTACTTC. It specifies CASSHGGKQETQYF.

The chain employs TRBV5-1 and TRBJ2-1; 9 bases align to TRBD2. The CDR3 runs 15 residues. V shed 2 bases and J 0 bases; nucleotides not matched to a gene: 0. Germline CDR1 and CDR2: SGHRS and YFSETQ. CDR3: CASSFSGSSYNEQFF. Written as DNA, the CDR3 is TGCGCCAGCAGCTTTAGCGGGAGCTCCTACAATGAGCAGTTCTTC.

This chain uses TRBV7-9 with TRBJ1-4; D uncertain. V dropped 2 bases and J dropped 0 bases, with 4 bases sitting between them. The CDR3 runs 14 residues. Germline CDR1 SEHNR, CDR2 FQNEAQ (reference sequence). The CDR3 DNA is TGTGCCAGCAGCTTACGAGCAACTAATGAAAAACTGTTTTTT. Amino acid sequence: CASSLRATNEKLFF.

The V call is TRBV11-3, the J call TRBJ1-1, with a weak D call TRBD1 (5 bases). V was cut by 4 bases and J by 6 bases, with 15 bases left in between. Germline assignment: CDR1 SGHNT and CDR2 YENEEA. The CDR3 is 14 amino acids. CDR3 region: CASSSGGSWAEAFF. CDR3 in DNA: TGTGCCAGCAGCTCGGGGGGGAGTTGGGCTGAAGCTTTCTTT.

This chain links TRBV7-9 with TRBJ2-1; 15 nucleotides match TRBD2. Germline CDR1 and CDR2: SEHNR and FQNEAQ (reference sequence). There are 16 residues in the CDR3. J was trimmed by 7 bases and V by 5 bases; bases with no gene match: 6. For the CDR3, the DNA is TGTGCCAGCAGCACGGGACTAGCGGGAGGTGGGAATGAGCAGTTCTTC. It yields the protein CASSTGLAGGGNEQFF.

This clone turned up a few times. The chain links TRBV14 to TRBJ2-5; 7 bases agree with TRBD1. Germline CDR1 is SGHDN and CDR2 is FVKESK. The CDR3 contains 15 residues. V gave up 4 bases and J gave up 5 bases; unmatched junction bases: 10. CDR3 loop: CASSRMRGRGETQYF. CDR3 DNA: TGTGCCAGCAGCCGCATGAGGGGGCGAGGGGAGACCCAGTACTTC.